This T cell receptor beta chain was sequenced during a study of OX40 agonist ivuxolimab in advanced cancers. V was clipped by 2 bases and J by 2 bases, with 13 bases between them. CDR3 length: 17 amino acids. The germline V gene has CDR1 LNHDA and CDR2 SQIVND (reference sequence). Assay: immunoSEQ multiplex PCR; the TCRdb copy retains only in-frame clones and omits some. The sample has nearly 60,000 clones; 81% are singletons. The V gene is TRBV19, the J gene TRBJ2-6, with TRBD1 as a possible D gene (5 bases). This receptor was taken from an adult with an advanced solid tumor such as melanoma, head and neck, liver or kidney cancer. This material consisted of CD4+ or CD8+ T cells sorted from blood, taken in a trial of the OX40 agonist ivuxolimab. The CDR3 DNA reads TGTGCCAGTAGTATATACTCTAACAGGCCTGGGGCCAACGTCCTGACTTTC. It specifies CASSIYSNRPGANVLTF.